This entry describes one TCR beta chain. The method was immunoSEQ multiplex PCR; TCRdb's version includes in-frame clones alone and lacks a portion of them. Counted here are tens of thousands of clones, 70% to 90% occurring once; the ten biggest clones make up just under 0.35%. Germline V gene sequence: CDR1 MNHEY, CDR2 SVGAGI. Deletions cut 6 bases from V and 9 bases from J, with 15 bases between. This CDR3 has 14 residues. This sample is drawn from a study of OX40 agonist ivuxolimab in advanced cancers. This receptor was taken from an adult with an advanced solid tumor such as melanoma, head and neck, liver or kidney cancer. Sequencing was performed on CD4+ or CD8+ T cells sorted from blood, taken in a trial of the OX40 agonist ivuxolimab. The V and J genes are TRBV6-5 and TRBJ1-6; possible D gene TRBD1, 5 bases. This CDR3 is CASSLRAHGSPLHF. The CDR3 bases are TGTGCCAGCAGCCTCAGGGCTCATGGTTCACCCCTCCACTTT.